A single sample gave rise to the 21 T cell receptor beta chains below, sequenced in a study of blood T cells in healthy people across ages. Next came a second PCR, run for about 6 to 11 cycles, which used a sample-barcoded 5' primer along with a J-beta primer mix. Each CDR3 protein is one row after TCRdb ran MiXCR on the 5' RACE reads. This table has 1 million or so distinct CDR3 sequences, 35% to 55% appearing once. Sequencing was performed on blood. The receptors stem from a woman aged 60-75 years in good health.

The chain joins TRBV6-2 or TRBV6-3 to TRBJ1-2, with a tentative D call TRBD1 (6 bases). Germline CDR1 and CDR2: MNHEY and SVGEGT. The V and J ends lost 6 bases and 1 base respectively, with 18 bases between them. The CDR3 extends over 16 amino acids. In nucleotides, the CDR3 is TGTGCCAGCAGCTGGGACCCGACAGGATATAACTATGGCTACACCTTC. Residues: CASSWDPTGYNYGYTF.

V and J are TRBV9 and TRBJ2-1; 14 nucleotides align to TRBD2. After removal of 3 bases from V and 9 bases from J, the junction contained 14 bases not matched to a gene. This CDR3 comprises 18 residues. Germline-derived CDR1 and CDR2 are SGDLS and YYNGEE. Here the CDR3 reads CASSAPSGTSGRNCEQFF. For the CDR3, the DNA is TGTGCCAGCAGCGCCCCATCCGGGACTAGCGGGAGAAACTGTGAGCAGTTCTTC. The full variable domain, rest sourced from reference TRBV9 and TRBJ2-1, is DSGVTQTPKHLITATGQRVTLRCSPRSGDLSVYWYQQSLDQGLQFLIQYYNGEERAKGNILERFSAQQFPDLHSELNLSSLELGDSALYFCASSAPSGTSGRNCEQFFGPGTRLTVL.

This clonotype was seen many times. This chain links TRBV12-3 or TRBV12-4 with TRBJ2-7; maybe TRBD2 (6 bases). V gave up 4 bases and J gave up 0 bases, with 22 bases separating them. The CDR3 contains 18 residues. The DNA for the CDR3 is TGTGCCAGCAGTTCTCGGGCCGGGAGTGGACTAAACTCCTACGAGCAGTACTTC. Translating it yields CASSSRAGSGLNSYEQYF.

This clonotype was counted at least ten times. The gene calls are TRBV27 and TRBJ1-5; the D is unclear. CDR3 length equals 13 residues. Trimming shortened V by 2 bases and J by 3 bases, and 5 bases separated the two germline ends. Germline V gene lookup returns CDR1 MNHEY and CDR2 SMNVEV (reference sequence). CDR3 loop: CASSLADNQPQHF. The CDR3 coding sequence is TGTGCCAGCAGTTTAGCGGACAATCAGCCCCAGCATTTT.

This clonotype occurred a few times. The chain joins TRBV11-1 to TRBJ2-7; 7 nucleotides agree with TRBD1. Germline V gene lookup returns CDR1 SGHAT and CDR2 FQDESV (reference sequence). The CDR3 runs to 13 residues. The V gene end was trimmed by 2 bases and the J gene end by 6 bases; junction bases not matched to a gene: 4. The CDR3 loop is CASSLRHRGEQYF. CDR3 DNA sequence: TGTGCCAGCAGCTTACGCCACAGGGGCGAGCAGTACTTC.

This chain connects TRBV11-1 to TRBJ2-3, with D perhaps TRBD2 (6 bases). The CDR3 length is 23 residues. V shed 5 bases and J shed 4 bases, with 40 bases lying between them. CDR1 and CDR2 (germline): SGHAT, FQDESV (reference sequence). CDR3 region: CASSPKRVPGRRGGAGEADTQYF. DNA of the CDR3: TGTGCCAGCAGCCCAAAGAGGGTCCCGGGACGCCGGGGTGGAGCGGGCGAGGCAGATACGCAGTATTTT.

The chain carries TRBV13 and TRBJ2-5; the match to TRBD1 covers 9 bases. Judging by the DNA end, TRBJ2-7 fits better; the J call may be wrong. This CDR3 region has 15 residues. CDR1 PRHDT and CDR2 FYEKMQ come from the germline V gene (reference sequence). The CDR3 loop is CASSPTGQGGYEQYF. In DNA form, the CDR3 reads TGTGCCAGCAGCCCGACGGGACAGGGTGGGTACGAGCAGTACTTC.

The V gene is TRBV27, the J gene TRBJ2-3, with D tentatively TRBD2 (5 bases). CDR1 is MNHEY, CDR2 SMNVEV, per germline (reference sequence). The CDR3 length is 15 residues. The V gene lost 6 bases and the J gene lost 2 bases, with 15 bases spanning the gap. The CDR3 coding sequence is TGTGCCAGCAGATTTTTAGAGGGTTACACAGATACGCAGTATTTT. Its translation: CASRFLEGYTDTQYF.

There are a few counts of this clonotype. The V call is TRBV10-2, the J call TRBJ2-3, with D maybe TRBD2 (5 bases). The CDR3 runs 15 residues. Trimming cost V 3 bases and J 2 bases, with 12 bases left between them. Germline V lookup: CDR1 WSHSY, CDR2 SAAADI. CDR3 loop: CASSEVGGLTDTQYF. The DNA of the CDR3 is TGCGCCAGCAGTGAAGTTGGAGGACTCACAGATACGCAGTATTTT.

The CDR3 DNA reads TGTGCCAGCAGCCAAGACGGTCAGGCCTTAGGGAATGAGCAGTTCTTC. It is translated as CASSQDGQALGNEQFF. The chain couples TRBV3-1 to TRBJ2-1, with D uncertain. The CDR3 extends over 16 amino acids. The V and J ends lost 0 bases and 7 bases respectively, with 16 bases between them. CDR1 is LGHDT, CDR2 YNNKEL, per germline (reference sequence).

There are many counts of this clonotype. This rearrangement joins TRBV29-1 to TRBJ2-6; unclear D gene. The length of the CDR3 is 15 residues. V gave up 3 bases and J gave up 0 bases, with 9 bases separating them. Germline V gene lookup returns CDR1 SQVTM and CDR2 ANQGSEA. The CDR3 nucleotides are TGCAGCGTTGATGGTTTCTACTCTGGGGCCAACGTCCTGACTTTC. Protein product: CSVDGFYSGANVLTF.

The chain couples TRBV15 to TRBJ2-3; D unresolved. Germline V lookup: CDR1 LNHNV, CDR2 YYDKDF (reference sequence). The CDR3 spans 13 residues. V was clipped by 6 bases and J by 4 bases, with 11 bases between them. The CDR3 sequence: CATRITASDTQYF. CDR3 DNA: TGTGCCACCAGGATCACAGCCTCAGATACGCAGTATTTT.

This chain uses TRBV20-1 with TRBJ2-1; tentatively, D is TRBD2 (6 bases). The CDR3 runs to 15 residues. Trimming took off 1 base at V and 0 bases at J, with 10 bases between the two ends. Germline assignment: CDR1 DFQATT and CDR2 SNEGSKA (reference sequence). The CDR3 nucleotides read TGCAGTGCTAGAGTGGGGGGAGACTCCTACAATGAGCAGTTCTTC. It specifies CSARVGGDSYNEQFF.

The V gene is TRBV6-6, the J gene TRBJ1-5; D is uncertain. Germline CDR1 and CDR2: MNHNY and SVGAGI (reference sequence). The V gene lost 0 bases and the J gene lost 0 bases, with 3 bases spanning the gap. This CDR3 spans 14 amino acids. The CDR3 here is CASSYSPSNQPQHF. DNA of the CDR3: TGTGCCAGCAGTTACTCCCCTAGCAATCAGCCCCAGCATTTT.

The chain combines TRBV30 with TRBJ1-1; D is unresolved. CDR1 and CDR2 (germline): GTSNPN, SVGIG (reference sequence). CDR3 length: 11 residues. V lost 3 bases, J lost 1 base, and 3 bases lay in between. CDR3: CAWRRNTEAFF. The DNA of the CDR3 is TGTGCCTGGAGGAGGAACACTGAAGCTTTCTTT.

The rearrangement joins TRBV10-3 to TRBJ1-4, with D maybe TRBD1 (6 bases). V lost 8 bases and J 7 bases, leaving 14 bases between the germline ends. The CDR3 is 13 residues long. CDR1 and CDR2 from the germline V gene are ENHRY and SYGVKD. The CDR3 reads CAILDRKSEKLFF. The CDR3, as DNA: TGTGCCATCCTAGACAGGAAGAGTGAAAAACTGTTTTTT.

This clonotype came up a few times. V gene TRBV7-6 combines with J gene TRBJ1-1; unclear D gene. Germline assignment: CDR1 SGHVS and CDR2 FNYEAQ. V was trimmed by 6 bases and J by 1 base, leaving 12 bases between them. This CDR3 comprises 14 residues. The CDR3 protein is CASREGTGNTEAFF. As DNA, the CDR3 is TGTGCCAGCAGGGAGGGAACGGGGAACACTGAAGCTTTCTTT.

In its sample, this clonotype was seen a few times. This sequence joins TRBV27 and TRBJ2-1, with 10 bases lining up with TRBD2. The V gene's germline CDR1 is MNHEY and CDR2 SMNVEV (reference sequence). V lost 3 bases to trimming and J lost 9 bases; unmatched junction nucleotides: 8. This CDR3 spans 15 amino acids. The CDR3, as DNA: TGTGCCAGCAGTTTCGGAGCGGGAGGGCCAGGTGAGCAGTTCTTC. It yields the protein CASSFGAGGPGEQFF.

The rearrangement joins TRBV20-1 to TRBJ1-2; D is undetermined. Looked up from germline, CDR1 is DFQATT and CDR2 is SNEGSKA (reference sequence). The CDR3 covers 19 residues. The V gene lost 0 bases and the J gene lost 4 bases, with 27 bases spanning the gap. CDR3 in amino acids: CSARDRDLWQAKLIYGYTF. In DNA form, the CDR3 reads TGCAGTGCTAGAGATCGAGACCTCTGGCAAGCCAAACTCATCTATGGCTACACCTTC.

This clonotype was seen more than once but under ten times. The chain recombines TRBV20-1 with TRBJ1-2; D might be TRBD1 (5 bases). Trimming removed 1 base from V and 4 bases from J, with 13 bases in between. The CDR3 totals 14 residues. The germline CDR1 and CDR2 sequences are DFQATT and SNEGSKA (reference sequence). CDR3 residues: CSARGGNPFYGYTF. CDR3 bases: TGCAGTGCTAGAGGGGGGAACCCTTTCTATGGCTACACCTTC.

The chain is built from TRBV3-1 and TRBJ1-4; D might be TRBD1 (5 bases). V was trimmed by 3 bases and J by 0 bases, leaving 11 bases between them. Germline loops: CDR1 LGHDT, CDR2 YNNKEL (reference sequence). This CDR3 has 16 amino acids. CDR3 in DNA: TGTGCCAGCAGCCAGGGACTGACTGCAACTAATGAAAAACTGTTTTTT. Its protein is CASSQGLTATNEKLFF.